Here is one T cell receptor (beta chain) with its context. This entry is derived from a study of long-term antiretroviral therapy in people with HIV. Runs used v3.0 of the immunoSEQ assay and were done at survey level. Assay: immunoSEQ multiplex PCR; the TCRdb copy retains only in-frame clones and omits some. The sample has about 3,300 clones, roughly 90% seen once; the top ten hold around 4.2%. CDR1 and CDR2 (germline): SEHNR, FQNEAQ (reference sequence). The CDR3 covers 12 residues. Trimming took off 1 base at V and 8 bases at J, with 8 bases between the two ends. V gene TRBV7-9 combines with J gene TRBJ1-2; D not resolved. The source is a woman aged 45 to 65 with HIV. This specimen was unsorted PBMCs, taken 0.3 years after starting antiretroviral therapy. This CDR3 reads CASSLDWRGYTF. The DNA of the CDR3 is TGTGCCAGCAGCTTAGATTGGAGAGGCTACACCTTC.